These 17 T cell receptor beta chains were all obtained from the same sample, sequenced in a study of CD8 T cells in Susac syndrome. When the RNA was reverse transcribed, random hexamers were used with an input of about 0.45 to 1 ug. A single record per CDR3 protein comes from TCRdb applying MiXCR to the immunoSEQ multiplex PCR reads. The table records a few hundred thousand distinct CDR3 sequences, approximately 94% of them present only once. Sequenced sample: CD4+ T cells from PBMCs. The origin of the receptors is a human donor with Susac syndrome.

This clonotype has just one count. CDR3: CATSRAGTPVGANVLTF. CDR3 sequence (DNA): TGTGCCACCAGCAGAGCCGGGACCCCCGTTGGGGCCAACGTCCTGACTTTC. The chain has TRBV15 and TRBJ2-6; either TRBD1 or TRBD2 may fit D (5 bases each). Per germline, CDR1 LNHNV and CDR2 YYDKDF (reference sequence). V was clipped by 1 base and J by 3 bases, with 13 bases between them. The CDR3 loop spans 17 amino acids.

The chain joins TRBV20-1 to TRBJ1-1; TRBD1 aligns across 7 bases. Germline V gene data show CDR1 as DFQATT and CDR2 as SNEGSKA (reference sequence). CDR3 length: 11 amino acids. V shed 5 bases and J 7 bases; nucleotides not matched to a gene: 4. The CDR3 DNA is TGCAGTGCTTCCGGGACAGTTGAAGCTTTCTTT. It yields the protein CSASGTVEAFF.

This chain links TRBV11-2 with TRBJ2-6; the D gene is possibly TRBD1 (6 bases). The V gene's germline CDR1 is SGHAT and CDR2 FQNNGV. The CDR3 is 20 residues long. With 5 bases removed from V and 7 bases from J, the gap between germline ends came to 30 bases. The CDR3 coding sequence is TGTGCCAGCAGCCAGAAGGGCCCCGAGGCAGGGGCCGGTTCTGCCAACGTCCTGACTTTC. This translates into CASSQKGPEAGAGSANVLTF.

The rearrangement uses TRBV19 and TRBJ1-1, with TRBD1 matching over 7 bases. The CDR3 is 14 residues long. V gave up 7 bases and J gave up 1 base; unmatched junction bases: 6. Germline CDR1 and CDR2: LNHDA and SQIVND (reference sequence). The CDR3 DNA follows: TGTGCCAGTACCAAATACAGGGGGAACACTGAAGCTTTCTTT. Residues: CASTKYRGNTEAFF.

This clonotype was detected only a few times. The gene calls are TRBV6-2 or TRBV6-3 and TRBJ1-2, with D possibly matching TRBD1 (6 bases). The CDR3 is 13 amino acids. CDR1 MNHEY and CDR2 SVGEGT come from the germline V gene. V lost 5 bases, J lost 0 bases, and 7 bases lay in between. The CDR3 loop is CASSRTANYGYTF. DNA of the CDR3: TGTGCCAGCAGTCGGACAGCTAACTATGGCTACACCTTC.

The chain carries TRBV29-1 and TRBJ1-4; D call uncertain. The germline V and J ends were trimmed by 6 bases and 3 bases, with 11 bases remaining between them. The CDR3 is 13 amino acids. Germline assignment: CDR1 SQVTM and CDR2 ANQGSEA. The CDR3 sequence: CSVEDGPNEKLFF. For the CDR3, the DNA is TGCAGCGTGGAGGACGGCCCTAATGAAAAACTGTTTTTT. Complete variable domain (other parts from reference TRBV29-1 and TRBJ1-4): SAVISQKPSRDICQRGTSLTIQCQVDSQVTMMFWYRQQPGQSLTLIATANQGSEATYESGFVIDKFPISRPNLTFSTLTVSNMSPEDSSIYLCSVEDGPNEKLFFGSGTQLSVL.

The CDR3: CASRLASGGANEQFF. The CDR3 nucleotides read TGTGCCAGCAGATTAGCTAGCGGGGGGGCAAATGAGCAGTTCTTC. The chain recombines TRBV2 with TRBJ2-1, with 12 bases aligning to TRBD2. This CDR3 region has 15 residues. The J segment lost 7 bases and the V segment lost 6 bases, leaving 7 bases of the junction unmatched. Germline values: CDR1 SNHLY, CDR2 FYNNEI.

This clonotype was seen a single time. The chain has TRBV5-4 and TRBJ2-1, with D possibly matching TRBD1 (6 bases). The V gene lost 3 bases and the J gene lost 5 bases, with 12 bases spanning the gap. Germline loops: CDR1 SGHNT, CDR2 YYREEE (reference sequence). There are 14 residues in the CDR3. CDR3: CASSSTGKDNEQFF. The CDR3 DNA follows: TGTGCCAGCAGCTCCACAGGGAAAGACAATGAGCAGTTCTTC.

The rearrangement joins TRBV10-3 to TRBJ2-1, with 8 positions matching TRBD1. With V trimmed by 3 bases and J by 9 bases, 4 bases remained unmatched. The CDR3 sequence is 13 residues long. Germline V gene lookup returns CDR1 ENHRY and CDR2 SYGVKD. CDR3 bases: TGTGCCATCAGTGATGGACAGGGCACTGAGCAGTTCTTC. Its translation is CAISDGQGTEQFF.

V and J are TRBV9 and TRBJ1-6; D gene unclear. Trimming pared 7 bases from V and 7 bases from J, leaving 12 bases between. CDR3 size: 13 residues. The V gene's germline CDR1 is SGDLS and CDR2 YYNGEE. CDR3 sequence (DNA): TGTGCCAGCGGGAGAAGTTCCAATTCACCCCTCCACTTT. This codes for CASGRSSNSPLHF.

The chain joins TRBV6-2 or TRBV6-3 to TRBJ2-1, with D tentatively TRBD1 (5 bases). Germline-derived CDR1 and CDR2 are MNHEY and SVGEGT. Trimming pared 2 bases from V and 8 bases from J, leaving 7 bases between. The CDR3 is 12 amino acids. CDR3 nucleotide sequence: TGTGCCAGCAGTTACGTCAGGGATGAGCAGTTCTTC. Protein: CASSYVRDEQFF.

The J gene is TRBJ2-1, the V gene TRBV11-2, with 10 bases fitting TRBD1. CDR3 length equals 16 residues. The V and J ends lost 1 base and 6 bases, in that order; junction bases with no gene match: 6. Germline loops: CDR1 SGHAT, CDR2 FQNNGV. The CDR3 loop reads CASSLVPGQGSNEQFF. The CDR3, as DNA: TGTGCCAGCAGCTTAGTTCCGGGACAGGGGAGCAATGAGCAGTTCTTC.

The V and J genes are TRBV2 and TRBJ2-7; 12 nucleotides match TRBD2. V lost 5 bases, J lost 3 bases, and 8 bases stayed unmatched. This CDR3 is 16 amino acids long. Germline CDR1 and CDR2: SNHLY and FYNNEI. The CDR3: CASSIALAGGIYEQYF. The CDR3 DNA reads TGTGCCAGCAGTATAGCCCTAGCGGGGGGGATCTACGAGCAGTACTTC. Using reference TRBV2 and TRBJ2-7 for the parts outside the CDR3, the full variable domain is EPEVTQTPSHQVTQMGQEVILRCVPISNHLYFYWYRQILGQKVEFLVSFYNNEISEKSEIFDDQFSVERPDGSNFTLKIRSTKLEDSAMYFCASSIALAGGIYEQYFGPGTRLTVT.

This chain uses TRBV28 with TRBJ2-3, with 12 nucleotides matching TRBD1. CDR1 and CDR2 (germline): MDHEN, SYDVKM. The V segment lost 6 bases and the J segment 3 bases; nucleotides outside the gene matches: 16. The length of the CDR3 is 19 residues. The CDR3 loop reads CASSSTWDRGRPGTDTQYF. DNA for the CDR3: TGTGCCAGCAGCTCAACCTGGGACAGGGGGCGTCCAGGTACAGATACGCAGTATTTT.

This sequence joins TRBV7-2 and TRBJ1-2, with 11 positions matching TRBD1. Trimming took 3 bases from V and 4 from J; bases not matched to a gene: 7. Germline assignment: CDR1 SGHTA and CDR2 FQGNSA. This CDR3 has 16 residues. The CDR3 here is CASSFETDRGRYGYTF. The CDR3 DNA reads TGTGCCAGCAGCTTTGAAACGGACAGGGGGCGCTATGGCTACACCTTC. The full variable domain, in which reference TRBV7-2 and TRBJ1-2 provide the parts outside the CDR3, is GAGVSQSPSNKVTEKGKDVELRCDPISGHTALYWYRQSLGQGLEFLIYFQGNSAPDKSGLPSDRFSAERTGGSVSTLTIQRTQQEDSAVYLCASSFETDRGRYGYTFGSGTRLTVV.

V gene TRBV4-2 combines with J gene TRBJ2-5; 9 nucleotides match TRBD2. Germline-derived CDR1 and CDR2 are LGHNA and YNFKEQ. Losses at the gene ends were 4 bases for V and 2 bases for J; bases not matched to a gene: 14. This CDR3 is 18 amino acids long. Here the CDR3 DNA reads TGTGCCAGCAGCCCGCAAGCGGGGGGCCCTATACTACAAGAGACCCAGTACTTC. This encodes CASSPQAGGPILQETQYF.

The chain recombines TRBV30 with TRBJ1-1; 7 bases are shared with TRBD1. The V segment lost 0 bases and the J segment 0 bases; nucleotides outside the gene matches: 10. In germline, CDR1 is GTSNPN, CDR2 SVGIG (reference sequence). The CDR3 runs 17 residues. CDR3 sequence (DNA): TGTGCCTGGAGTGTCCGGGACAGCGCCGTCATGAACACTGAAGCTTTCTTT. It translates to CAWSVRDSAVMNTEAFF.